This T cell receptor (beta chain) came from a study of shared clonotypes between healthy human individuals. Assay used: immunoSEQ multiplex PCR; TCRdb lists only in-frame clones, some missing. The sample contains roughly 170,000 clones, around 63% of which appear only once. The TCR was taken from a man younger than 45 in good health. Material for sequencing was memory CD4+ T cells sorted from blood. The subset here: CD45RA-negative fraction.

CDR3 nucleotides: TGTGCCAGCGGGGACATCGCCAATCAGCCCCAGCATTTT. Protein product: CASGDIANQPQHF. The chain carries TRBV2 and TRBJ1-5; D may be TRBD1 (6 bases). The CDR3 contains 13 residues. V gave up 8 bases and J gave up 3 bases, with 11 bases separating them. Per germline, CDR1 SNHLY and CDR2 FYNNEI. Combining the CDR3 with reference TRBV2 and TRBJ1-5 gives the whole variable domain EPEVTQTPSHQVTQMGQEVILRCVPISNHLYFYWYRQILGQKVEFLVSFYNNEISEKSEIFDDQFSVERPDGSNFTLKIRSTKLEDSAMYFCASGDIANQPQHFGDGTRLSIL.